Below are 14 T cell receptor beta chains sequenced from a single sample in a study of T-cell memory formation after mild COVID-19. A single record per CDR3 protein comes from TCRdb applying MiXCR to the 5' RACE reads. The sample carries over 300,000 distinct CDR3 sequences, 20% to 25% recorded once. The sequenced material came from PBMCs or a T cell subset sorted from them (not recorded which). The receptors were sampled from a man aged 18 to 29 who had mild COVID-19 (a few samples of this study predate the infection). Cell type and time point are not known.

This clonotype was detected many times. V gene TRBV20-1 combines with J gene TRBJ2-3, with D possibly TRBD2 on 6 matching bases. This CDR3 has 13 residues. CDR1 DFQATT and CDR2 SNEGSKA come from the germline V gene (reference sequence). The germline V and J ends were trimmed by 5 bases and 1 base, with 10 bases remaining between them. Here the CDR3 reads CSAGEAGTDTQYF. The CDR3 nucleotides read TGCAGTGCTGGGGAGGCAGGCACAGATACGCAGTATTTT.

The chain is built from TRBV6-5 and TRBJ1-1, with D perhaps matching TRBD1 (6 bases). The V end lost 2 bases, the J end lost 4 bases, and 11 bases lay between the germline ends. The CDR3 is 14 amino acids. Germline V gene lookup returns CDR1 MNHEY and CDR2 SVGAGI. As DNA, the CDR3 is TGTGCCAGCAGTTACCGGGGGCGGGCCACTGAAGCTTTCTTT. Its translation is CASSYRGRATEAFF.

The genes are TRBV5-1 and TRBJ1-2; D might be TRBD1 (5 bases). V was clipped by 4 bases and J by 5 bases, with 15 bases between them. Per the germline V gene, CDR1 is SGHRS and CDR2 is YFSETQ. The CDR3 extends over 14 amino acids. This CDR3 is CASSTEGSVYGYTF. The CDR3 region has the DNA TGCGCCAGCAGCACCGAGGGGTCCGTGTATGGCTACACCTTC.

This clonotype has only a few counts. V usage is TRBV5-5 and J usage is TRBJ2-3, with 8 bases matching TRBD2. This CDR3 has 16 residues. The trim removed 0 bases at V and 5 bases at J, leaving 8 bases unmatched. Germline assignment: CDR1 SGHKS and CDR2 YYEKEE (reference sequence). The CDR3 here is CASSLAGGGPIDTQYF. The CDR3 coding sequence is TGTGCCAGCAGCTTGGCTGGCGGGGGGCCGATAGATACGCAGTATTTT.

The rearrangement joins TRBV12-3 or TRBV12-4 to TRBJ1-2; D is undetermined. This CDR3 contains 13 residues. With 10 bases removed from V and 2 bases from J, the gap between germline ends came to 14 bases. The CDR3 sequence: CATDVFRNYGYTF. The CDR3 DNA follows: TGTGCCACCGACGTTTTCCGGAACTATGGCTACACCTTC.

This clonotype turned up a few times. This chain uses TRBV12-3 or TRBV12-4 with TRBJ2-4; D could derive from TRBD1 or TRBD2 (7 bases each). V gave up 7 bases and J gave up 9 bases, with 25 bases separating them. This CDR3 region has 16 residues. The CDR3 bases are TGTGCCAGCACTCAACAGGGGAGGGGGAGTTATGCCATTCAGTACTTC. Translating it yields CASTQQGRGSYAIQYF.

V usage is TRBV7-8 and J usage is TRBJ1-4; TRBD1 might be the D (6 bases). Trimming took off 3 bases at V and 6 bases at J, with 11 bases between the two ends. The CDR3 sequence is 14 residues long. Germline V lookup: CDR1 SGHVS, CDR2 FQNEAQ. CDR3 sequence: CASSFTRGHEKLFF. CDR3 nucleotides: TGTGCCAGCAGCTTTACCAGGGGCCATGAAAAACTGTTTTTT.

In this sample, this clonotype turned up a few times. V gene TRBV5-1 combines with J gene TRBJ2-3, with D perhaps being TRBD1 or TRBD2 (7 bases each). The CDR3 consists of 14 residues. Germline lookup yields CDR1 SGHRS and CDR2 YFSETQ. The V gene lost 7 bases and the J gene lost 0 bases, with 12 bases spanning the gap. CDR3 sequence: CASVRGGSTDTQYF. As DNA, the CDR3 is TGCGCCAGCGTCAGGGGGGGGAGCACAGATACGCAGTATTTT.

The chain employs TRBV3-1 and TRBJ2-1, with 7 bases identical to TRBD2. J lost 3 bases, V lost 2 bases, and 1 base had no gene match. The CDR3 has 14 amino acids. CDR1 and CDR2 from the germline V gene are LGHDT and YNNKEL (reference sequence). CDR3 loop: CASSQRTSYNEQFF. As DNA, the CDR3 is TGTGCCAGCAGCCAAAGGACTAGCTACAATGAGCAGTTCTTC.

The V and J genes are TRBV3-1 and TRBJ2-3; 9 bases are shared with TRBD2. Germline trimming cut 2 bases from V and 0 bases from J; bases unmatched to any gene: 6. The CDR3 sequence is 17 residues long. CDR1 and CDR2 from the germline V gene are LGHDT and YNNKEL (reference sequence). The CDR3 loop reads CASSQWDLAGSTDTQYF. The CDR3 bases are TGTGCCAGCAGCCAATGGGACCTAGCGGGGAGCACAGATACGCAGTATTTT.

This chain joins TRBV25-1 and TRBJ2-1; 7 bases fit TRBD2. Germline V gene sequence: CDR1 MGHDK, CDR2 SYGVNS. V trimming: 6 bases; J trimming: 6 bases; junction bases outside the gene matches: 5. The CDR3 extends over 13 amino acids. The CDR3, as DNA: TGTGCCAGCAGGTCCGGGACTATCAATGAGCAGTTCTTC. It specifies CASRSGTINEQFF.

This clonotype was detected once. The J gene is TRBJ1-3, the V gene TRBV5-1; TRBD1 is a possible D gene (6 bases). The CDR3 has 14 residues. V was cut by 6 bases and J by 4 bases, with 14 bases left in between. Germline V CDR1 and CDR2: SGHRS, YFSETQ. The CDR3 region is CASKRTADGNTIYF. For the CDR3, the DNA is TGCGCCAGCAAGAGGACAGCCGACGGAAACACCATATATTTT.

The chain has TRBV9 and TRBJ1-3; D not certain. There are 17 residues in the CDR3. Per germline, CDR1 SGDLS and CDR2 YYNGEE. Trimming cost V 3 bases and J 0 bases, with 16 bases left between them. CDR3 protein: CASSAVASPLSGNTIYF. CDR3 in DNA: TGTGCCAGCAGCGCAGTAGCCTCCCCTCTCTCTGGAAACACCATATATTTT.

The V and J genes are TRBV25-1 and TRBJ1-2; D possibly corresponds to TRBD1 (6 bases). This CDR3 comprises 13 residues. In germline, CDR1 is MGHDK, CDR2 SYGVNS. The V end lost 4 bases, the J end lost 6 bases, and 12 bases lay between the germline ends. The CDR3 DNA reads TGTGCCAGCAGTGGGACAGAAGGAAATGGCTACACCTTC. As protein: CASSGTEGNGYTF.